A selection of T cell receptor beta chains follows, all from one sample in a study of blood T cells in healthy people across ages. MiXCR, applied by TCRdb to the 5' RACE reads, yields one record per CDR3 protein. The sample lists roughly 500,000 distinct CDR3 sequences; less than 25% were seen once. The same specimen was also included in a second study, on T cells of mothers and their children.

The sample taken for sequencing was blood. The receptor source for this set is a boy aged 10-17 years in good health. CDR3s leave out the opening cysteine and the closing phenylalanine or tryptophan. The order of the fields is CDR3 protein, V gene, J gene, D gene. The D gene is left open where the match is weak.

CDR3 protein: ASSLITGSYEQY; V gene: TRBV7-2; J gene: TRBJ2-7; D gene: NA
CDR3 protein: ASSYSISPGLQQY; V gene: TRBV6-5; J gene: TRBJ2-7; D gene: NA
CDR3 protein: ASGLIGTGYGYT; V gene: TRBV12-5; J gene: TRBJ1-2; D gene: NA
CDR3 protein: SVAAGGSSYEQY; V gene: TRBV29-1; J gene: TRBJ2-7; D gene: TRBD1
CDR3 protein: ASSYSGGAGEEEAF; V gene: TRBV6-2/TRBV6-3; J gene: TRBJ1-1; D gene: NA
CDR3 protein: ASSPWTSGIVGELF; V gene: TRBV9; J gene: TRBJ2-2; D gene: TRBD2
CDR3 protein: ASTPGETQY; V gene: TRBV12-3/TRBV12-4; J gene: TRBJ2-5; D gene: NA
CDR3 protein: ASSQDWDYGKTQY; V gene: TRBV4-1; J gene: NA; D gene: TRBD2
CDR3 protein: ASSGPDRVLRTDTQY; V gene: TRBV5-1; J gene: TRBJ2-3; D gene: TRBD1
CDR3 protein: ASSFRQGLNSYEQY; V gene: TRBV7-9; J gene: TRBJ2-7; D gene: TRBD1
CDR3 protein: ASSQGAMGEGELF; V gene: TRBV4-1; J gene: TRBJ2-2; D gene: NA
CDR3 protein: ASSFGTRLAGNEQF; V gene: TRBV5-5; J gene: TRBJ2-1; D gene: TRBD2
CDR3 protein: ASSYGQGADTQY; V gene: TRBV6-2/TRBV6-3; J gene: TRBJ2-3; D gene: TRBD1
CDR3 protein: ASSLEAGPDTQY; V gene: TRBV5-1; J gene: TRBJ2-3; D gene: NA
CDR3 protein: ASSLAPGGTRHPYEQY; V gene: TRBV5-1; J gene: TRBJ2-7; D gene: TRBD2
CDR3 protein: SALGQQGKEQY; V gene: TRBV20-1; J gene: TRBJ2-7; D gene: TRBD1
CDR3 protein: ACHMGQLGTDTQY; V gene: TRBV6-2/TRBV6-3; J gene: TRBJ2-3; D gene: NA
CDR3 protein: ASSPTHPYMQREQEIQY; V gene: TRBV27; J gene: TRBJ2-5; D gene: TRBD2
CDR3 protein: ASSFNPQAVAFSGANVLT; V gene: TRBV5-1; J gene: TRBJ2-6; D gene: NA
CDR3 protein: SVELAGEVETQY; V gene: TRBV29-1; J gene: TRBJ2-5; D gene: TRBD2
CDR3 protein: ASSLDTAGYNEQF; V gene: TRBV11-2; J gene: TRBJ2-1; D gene: NA
CDR3 protein: ASSKGTSGQETQY; V gene: TRBV27; J gene: TRBJ2-5; D gene: TRBD2
CDR3 protein: ASSLQGGQPQH; V gene: TRBV12-3/TRBV12-4; J gene: TRBJ1-5; D gene: NA